This TCR beta chain came from a study of post-analysis software for immune sequencing data. Study context: Disease courses included relapsing-remitting, secondary progressive and progressive-relapsing multiple sclerosis. Study-wide points: Strong co-clustering by F measure linked samples that shared a preparation batch. Among multiple sclerosis patients, normalized Chao1 diversity was significantly below that of controls. Four to six TRBV segments, including TRBV5-6, TRBV5-1 and TRBV20-1, were more frequent in patients than controls.

Unique molecular identifiers were carried by the TCR beta cDNA libraries. Between about 0.85 and 11 million T cells gave rise to a few hundred thousand cDNA molecules. TCRdb called the PCR reads again in MiXCR, with one record for every CDR3 protein. Here the sample spans roughly 800,000 distinct CDR3 sequences, around 42% being singletons. Germline V gene data show CDR1 as SGHRS and CDR2 as YFSETQ. This CDR3 comprises 13 residues. Trimming stripped 4 bases from V and 10 bases from J, with 15 bases between. This clonotype showed up just a few times. Its antigen is unknown. This chain uses TRBV5-1 with TRBJ2-1; weak D call: TRBD2 (5 bases). This TCR was recovered from a girl aged 10-17 years with multiple sclerosis. The specimen sequenced was blood. The CDR3 DNA sequence: TGCGCCAGCAGCGGGCCTACCACGGGGGAGCAGTTCTTC. As protein: CASSGPTTGEQFF.